This TCR beta chain comes out of a study of control samples from healthy donors and cancer patients. TCRdb's table, derived via immunoSEQ multiplex PCR, lists solely in-frame clones and lacks some. Here the sample spans 75,000 to 80,000 clones, about nine tenths being singletons. The CDR3 is 15 amino acids. V lost 5 bases to trimming and J lost 2 bases, with 13 bases between them. Germline lookup yields CDR1 SGHTA and CDR2 FQGNSA. Sequencing was done on a sample of PBMCs. This receptor was identified in a woman between 50 and 59 years old with colorectal cancer. The rearrangement links TRBV7-2 to TRBJ2-1; D gene unclear. CDR3 coding DNA: TGTGCCAGCAGCCCCGACAAGGAACCCTACAATGAGCAGTTCTTC. It specifies CASSPDKEPYNEQFF.